The present T cell receptor (beta chain) was sequenced within a study of blood T cell repertoires in COVID-19. Worth noting for this clone: The junction departs from the called germline gene at one end, perhaps through a read error.

This table comes from immunoSEQ multiplex PCR, and its TCRdb copy is limited to in-frame clones, with some not included. The sample records 150,000 to 200,000 clones, 85% to 90% being singletons. Sequenced input: peripheral blood. The sequence was collected from a man aged 40-49 years with active or convalescent COVID-19.

The CDR3 coding sequence is TGCGCCAGCAGCCTGGGCGGGGGGCAATACCCCACATTT. Protein sequence: CASSLGGGQYPTF. The rearrangement uses TRBV5-1 and TRBJ1-4; D may be TRBD1 (6 bases). The CDR3 runs to 13 residues. Germline V lookup: CDR1 SGHRS, CDR2 YFSETQ.